This section outlines one T cell receptor (beta chain) sequence together with its context. Its specificity is unknown. The sample is drawn from a study of cytotoxic CD8 clonotypes in ibrutinib-treated CLL. Cryopreserved PBMCs yielded around 2.1 micrograms of genomic DNA for TCR beta libraries. The V segment lost 5 bases and the J segment 5 bases; nucleotides outside the gene matches: 5. This CDR3 region has 13 residues. Germline V gene lookup returns CDR1 SGHTA and CDR2 FQGNSA. Study observations and caveats: Public clonotypes occurred uncommonly; on treatment, they contracted or remained stable.

Investigators sought sequencing depths of between 1 in 200,000 and 1 in 1 million T cells. Assay: immunoSEQ multiplex PCR; the TCRdb copy retains only in-frame clones and omits some. The table lists approximately 190,000 clones, 70% of them singletons. The sequence came from a human donor with chronic lymphocytic leukemia. The specimen was PBMCs, collected after 12 months of ibrutinib treatment. The chain employs TRBV7-2 and TRBJ2-7; 8 bases line up with TRBD1. CDR3 sequence (DNA): TGTGCCAGCAGCGGACAGGGTTGGAACGAGCAGTACTTC. Encoded protein: CASSGQGWNEQYF.